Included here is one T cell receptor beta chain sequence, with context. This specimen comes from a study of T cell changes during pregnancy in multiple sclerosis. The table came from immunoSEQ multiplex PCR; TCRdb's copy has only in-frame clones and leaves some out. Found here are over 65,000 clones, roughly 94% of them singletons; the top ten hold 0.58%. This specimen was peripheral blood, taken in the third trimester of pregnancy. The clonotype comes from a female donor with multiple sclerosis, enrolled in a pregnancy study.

The CDR3 DNA sequence: TGTGCCAGCGGTGGACGGTCACCGGGGGCCCAGTACTTC. It translates to CASGGRSPGAQYF. The genes are TRBV6-1 and TRBJ2-5; D is possibly TRBD2 (6 bases). Germline CDR1 MNHNS, CDR2 SASEGT. CDR3 length: 13 residues. Trimming pared 8 bases from V and 9 bases from J, leaving 19 bases between.